These 26 T cell receptor beta chains share one sample of origin, sequenced in a study of shared clonotypes between healthy human individuals. Assay used: immunoSEQ multiplex PCR; TCRdb lists only in-frame clones, some missing. The sample shows a few million clones, just over 90% of them seen only once. Sequencing used naive CD4+ T cells sorted from blood. Described subset: CD45RA+ positively selected. The receptors originated from a man between 18 and 29 years old in good health.

The rearrangement links TRBV2 to TRBJ2-3; D possibly matches TRBD1 or TRBD2 (5 bases each). Germline values: CDR1 SNHLY, CDR2 FYNNEI. V lost 2 bases and J 4 bases, leaving 19 bases between the germline ends. This CDR3 has 17 residues. CDR3: CASSELSPGTTSDTQYF. Written as DNA, the CDR3 is TGTGCCAGCAGTGAACTTTCGCCAGGGACGACTTCAGATACGCAGTATTTT.

This clone turned up a few times. The chain is built from TRBV30 and TRBJ1-1, with D maybe TRBD1 (5 bases). This CDR3 spans 13 amino acids. The germline V and J ends were trimmed by 3 bases and 1 base, with 9 bases remaining between them. Germline lookup yields CDR1 GTSNPN and CDR2 SVGIG (reference sequence). The CDR3: CAWRPRANTEAFF. CDR3 sequence (DNA): TGTGCCTGGAGGCCCAGGGCGAACACTGAAGCTTTCTTT.

The chain uses TRBV2 and TRBJ1-1; D not certain. The germline V gene encodes CDR1 SNHLY and CDR2 FYNNEI. Trimming left V 6 bases short and J 1 base short, with 15 bases between. This CDR3 is built from 15 residues. CDR3: CASRRAPPANTEAFF. CDR3 DNA: TGTGCCAGCAGGAGGGCCCCGCCGGCGAACACTGAAGCTTTCTTT.

This clone occurred once. In DNA form, the CDR3 reads TGTGCCAGCAGTTCCGCTCTGGAGCAGTTCTTC. Residues: CASSSALEQFF. The rearrangement links TRBV6-6 to TRBJ2-1; D unresolved. V was clipped by 4 bases and J by 10 bases, with 8 bases between them. This CDR3 has 11 residues. Germline assignment: CDR1 MNHNY and CDR2 SVGAGI (reference sequence).

The CDR3 coding sequence is TGTGCCAGCTCACCAAGGACAGGGGGGGCCCGGCAGCCCCAGCATTTT. Translating it yields CASSPRTGGARQPQHF. The genes are TRBV18 and TRBJ1-5; 10 bases align to TRBD1. V was pared by 2 bases and J by 7 bases, with 8 bases of the junction left unmatched. CDR1 KGHSH and CDR2 LQKENI come from the germline V gene. The CDR3 covers 16 residues.

In DNA form, the CDR3 reads TGTGCCAGCAGTTTACCTCCCGGGGTCCCCAGGTATGGCTACACCTTC. Translation: CASSLPPGVPRYGYTF. The J gene is TRBJ1-2, the V gene TRBV28, with D unclear. The germline V gene has CDR1 MDHEN and CDR2 SYDVKM. This CDR3 contains 16 residues. V was pared by 2 bases and J by 5 bases, with 18 bases between.

The J gene is TRBJ1-2, the V gene TRBV10-3; D uncertain. Germline CDR1 and CDR2: ENHRY and SYGVKD. V was cut by 3 bases and J by 7 bases, with 12 bases left in between. There are 13 residues in the CDR3. CDR3 region: CAISDQIQGGYTF. In DNA form, the CDR3 reads TGTGCCATCAGTGATCAGATTCAAGGTGGCTACACCTTC.

The gene calls are TRBV18 and TRBJ1-2; 7 bases align to TRBD1. J gave up 4 bases and V 4 bases, and 9 bases lay outside the gene matches. Looked up from germline, CDR1 is KGHSH and CDR2 is LQKENI. The CDR3 runs 15 residues. The CDR3 sequence is CASSHMPGQSYGYTF. CDR3 DNA sequence: TGTGCCAGCTCACATATGCCGGGACAGAGCTATGGCTACACCTTC.

The V call is TRBV28, the J call TRBJ2-2; 9 nucleotides agree with TRBD2. The V gene end was trimmed by 2 bases and the J gene end by 6 bases; junction bases not matched to a gene: 19. The CDR3 covers 20 residues. The V gene's germline CDR1 is MDHEN and CDR2 SYDVKM. In nucleotides, the CDR3 is TGTGCCAGCAGTTTAAGTCTGCTAGCGGGGATTCCTGGGAAAGCCGGGGAGCTGTTTTTT. It encodes CASSLSLLAGIPGKAGELFF.

The chain is built from TRBV28 and TRBJ1-5; D is uncertain. Trimming took 6 bases from V and 7 from J, leaving 13 bases between them. Germline V gene data show CDR1 as MDHEN and CDR2 as SYDVKM. This CDR3 contains 13 residues. The CDR3 here is CASSLLRWQPQHF. The CDR3 DNA reads TGTGCCAGCAGCCTACTTCGGTGGCAGCCCCAGCATTTT.

This clone showed up just once. The chain uses TRBV7-3 and TRBJ1-2; tentative D call: TRBD1 (5 bases). This CDR3 is 13 amino acids long. Germline V gene data show CDR1 as SGHTA and CDR2 as FQGTGA. Trimming pared 5 bases from V and 6 bases from J, leaving 13 bases between. This CDR3 reads CASSLGVRDGYTF. The CDR3 DNA reads as TGTGCCAGCAGCCTGGGGGTGAGGGATGGCTACACCTTC.

This chain links TRBV5-1 with TRBJ1-6; D not resolved. The germline gives CDR1 SGHRS, CDR2 YFSETQ. The CDR3 contains 15 residues. The V and J ends lost 4 bases and 5 bases respectively, with 13 bases between them. The CDR3 region is CASSRSRADNSPLHF. DNA for the CDR3: TGCGCCAGCAGCAGGTCCCGGGCCGATAATTCACCCCTCCACTTT.

The chain joins TRBV5-8 to TRBJ1-2; D is unresolved. The germline CDR1 and CDR2 sequences are SGHTS and YDEGEE. This CDR3 has 13 amino acids. The V end was cut by 6 bases, the J end by 2 bases, with 11 bases between. CDR3 nucleotides: TGTGCCAGCAACCTTGCACAGAACTATGGCTACACCTTC. Protein sequence: CASNLAQNYGYTF.

The chain couples TRBV7-9 to TRBJ1-1; D uncertain. There are 19 residues in the CDR3. Germline V lookup: CDR1 SEHNR, CDR2 FQNEAQ (reference sequence). With 4 bases removed from V and 2 bases from J, the gap between germline ends came to 26 bases. The CDR3 protein is CASSSSLITRESPNTEAFF. The CDR3 coding sequence is TGTGCCAGCAGCTCCTCTTTAATAACGAGGGAAAGTCCTAACACTGAAGCTTTCTTT.

The rearrangement links TRBV30 to TRBJ1-1; D is undetermined. Germline CDR1 reads GTSNPN; CDR2 reads SVGIG (reference sequence). There are 13 residues in the CDR3. V lost 4 bases to trimming and J lost 1 base, with 10 bases between them. The CDR3 loop is CAWKSEWNTEAFF. The CDR3 DNA reads TGTGCCTGGAAGTCCGAATGGAACACTGAAGCTTTCTTT.

V usage is TRBV6-5 and J usage is TRBJ1-4; D ambiguous. Germline V gene sequence: CDR1 MNHEY, CDR2 SVGAGI. Trimming took off 0 bases at V and 10 bases at J, with 9 bases between the two ends. The CDR3 is 13 residues long. CDR3 protein: CASSYSGIGKLFF. For the CDR3, the DNA is TGTGCCAGCAGTTACTCTGGGATAGGAAAACTGTTTTTT.

This chain links TRBV19 with TRBJ1-5; the D gene is possibly TRBD1 (6 bases). This CDR3 spans 15 amino acids. The germline V and J ends were trimmed by 4 bases and 1 base, with 11 bases remaining between them. Per germline, CDR1 LNHDA and CDR2 SQIVND (reference sequence). The CDR3 sequence is CASSRKDRSNQPQHF. The CDR3, as DNA: TGTGCCAGTAGTAGAAAGGACAGAAGCAATCAGCCCCAGCATTTT.

CDR3: CAISEASGYQETQYF. Here the CDR3 DNA reads TGTGCCATCAGTGAGGCTAGCGGGTACCAAGAGACCCAGTACTTC. The genes are TRBV10-3 and TRBJ2-5, with 8 bases fitting TRBD2. V lost 2 bases and J lost 0; bases outside the gene matches: 2. This CDR3 spans 15 amino acids. Germline assignment: CDR1 ENHRY and CDR2 SYGVKD.

This clone is a singleton in its sample. Other DNA sequences within the sample encode an identical CDR3. CDR3 loop: CASSPGLAGGQETQYF. The CDR3 DNA reads as TGCGCCAGCAGCCCTGGACTAGCGGGGGGGCAAGAGACCCAGTACTTC. The V and J genes are TRBV5-1 and TRBJ2-5, with TRBD2 identical over 15 bases. Germline V gene sequence: CDR1 SGHRS, CDR2 YFSETQ. The CDR3 has 16 residues. The V and J ends lost 4 bases and 2 bases, in that order; junction bases with no gene match: 3.

The rearrangement uses TRBV28 and TRBJ1-5, with 7 positions matching TRBD1. CDR1 is MDHEN and CDR2 is SYDVKM in the germline V gene. The V gene end was trimmed by 9 bases and the J gene end by 0 bases; junction bases not matched to a gene: 5. The CDR3 sequence is 14 residues long. The CDR3 nucleotides read TGTGCCAGTTGGACAGGCCATAGCAATCAGCCCCAGCATTTT. Translation: CASWTGHSNQPQHF.

The chain employs TRBV5-1 and TRBJ1-4; 9 bases are shared with TRBD1. Germline V gene lookup returns CDR1 SGHRS and CDR2 YFSETQ. Unmatched junction bases numbered 5, after V lost 4 bases and J lost 7 bases. CDR3 length equals 14 residues. The CDR3 sequence: CASSPTGGFEKLFF. For the CDR3, the DNA is TGCGCCAGCAGCCCGACAGGGGGATTTGAAAAACTGTTTTTT.

Notes on this clone: In the same sample, other DNA sequences code for this CDR3. V and J are TRBV7-3 and TRBJ1-1; D not resolved. V shed 5 bases and J shed 5 bases, with 12 bases lying between them. This CDR3 has 13 amino acids. Germline V gene sequence: CDR1 SGHTA, CDR2 FQGTGA. CDR3 sequence (DNA): TGTGCCAGCAGCCCCAGTGGAGGAACTGAAGCTTTCTTT. It is translated as CASSPSGGTEAFF.

The chain is built from TRBV19 and TRBJ1-5; TRBD1 is a possible D gene (5 bases). Trimming removed 10 bases at V and 1 base at J, with 11 bases between. The germline gives CDR1 LNHDA, CDR2 SQIVND (reference sequence). CDR3 size: 13 residues. The CDR3 sequence is CATGALSNQPQHF. The CDR3 DNA sequence: TGTGCCACCGGGGCCCTCAGCAATCAGCCCCAGCATTTT.

The gene calls are TRBV5-6 and TRBJ2-1; 11 bases fit TRBD2. Germline V CDR1 and CDR2: SGHDT, YYEEEE. Trimming removed 4 bases from V and 0 bases from J; junction bases left unmatched: 3. This CDR3 is 16 amino acids long. CDR3 loop: CASSGTSGSSYNEQFF. The CDR3 DNA follows: TGTGCCAGCAGCGGTACTAGCGGGAGCTCCTACAATGAGCAGTTCTTC.

With respect to this clone: This specimen includes other DNA sequences encoding the same CDR3. The rearrangement links TRBV7-6 to TRBJ1-5; D may be TRBD1 (5 bases). The V end was cut by 3 bases, the J end by 7 bases, with 7 bases between. The CDR3 covers 12 residues. Germline-derived CDR1 and CDR2 are SGHVS and FNYEAQ. The CDR3 nucleotides are TGTGCCAGCAGCTTGAGGGGCCAGCCCCAGCATTTT. Its protein product is CASSLRGQPQHF.

V is TRBV6-1 and J is TRBJ1-1; D remains ambiguous. V lost 7 bases and J 4 bases, leaving 16 bases between the germline ends. Per the germline V gene, CDR1 is MNHNS and CDR2 is SASEGT. The CDR3 is 14 amino acids. CDR3 DNA: TGTGCCAGCAAAATGGAGGCTTTTACCACTGAAGCTTTCTTT. Protein sequence: CASKMEAFTTEAFF.